These 21 T cell receptor beta chains share one sample of origin, sequenced in a study of vaccination effects on CD4 cells after COVID-19. Generated by immunoSEQ multiplex PCR, the TCRdb table keeps only in-frame clones and is missing some. Of around 60,000 clones listed, 73% are singletons. No cognate antigen is known for these TCRs. After expansion with viral peptide pools in the ViraFEST assay, antigen-specific CD4+ T cells were sequenced. Upon completion of about 10 days in culture, CD4+ T cells were isolated. Each participant was given two doses of one vaccine (BNT162b2 or mRNA-1273). The specimen was CD4+ T cells from PBMCs cultured with HCoV-229E spike peptides, collected after COVID-19 vaccination. The source of these receptors is a human donor who received a COVID-19 vaccine.

This clone was seen just once. The chain is built from TRBV6-6 and TRBJ2-5, with TRBD2 matching over 15 bases. J gave up 2 bases and V 5 bases, and 6 bases lay outside the gene matches. The CDR3 consists of 17 residues. From germline, CDR1 is MNHNY and CDR2 SVGAGI (reference sequence). CDR3 protein: CASSLRTSGGVQETQYF. CDR3 bases: TGTGCCAGCAGTCTGCGGACTAGCGGGGGGGTACAAGAGACCCAGTACTTC.

The genes are TRBV30 and TRBJ2-2, with 7 bases identical to TRBD1. J was trimmed by 2 bases and V by 4 bases; bases with no gene match: 13. Germline-derived CDR1 and CDR2 are GTSNPN and SVGIG (reference sequence). The CDR3 is 17 amino acids. The CDR3 nucleotides are TGTGCCTGGACCAAAAAAGCAGGGACAGTTAACACCGGGGAGCTGTTTTTT. Encoded protein: CAWTKKAGTVNTGELFF.

The count of this clone is one. V usage is TRBV28 and J usage is TRBJ1-2, with 10 nucleotides matching TRBD1. The CDR3 totals 13 residues. Germline V lookup: CDR1 MDHEN, CDR2 SYDVKM. Trimming took 6 bases from V and 6 from J; bases not matched to a gene: 4. The CDR3 spells CASRGGTGDGYTF. Here the CDR3 DNA reads TGTGCCAGCAGGGGAGGGACAGGGGATGGCTACACCTTC.

The chain carries TRBV2 and TRBJ1-2; D not certain. CDR3 length: 15 amino acids. V was clipped by 7 bases and J by 4 bases, with 19 bases between them. Germline-derived CDR1 and CDR2 are SNHLY and FYNNEI. CDR3 region: CASNLPDGRGYGYTF. CDR3 nucleotides: TGTGCCAGCAATCTACCGGACGGCAGAGGCTATGGCTACACCTTC.

The CDR3 bases are TGTGCCAGCAGCCCAACAGGGAAGTATGGCTACACCTTC. It codes for CASSPTGKYGYTF. The chain carries TRBV6-6 and TRBJ1-2; possibly TRBD1 for D (6 bases). Germline CDR1 MNHNY, CDR2 SVGAGI (reference sequence). V gave up 6 bases and J gave up 5 bases, with 13 bases separating them. There are 13 residues in the CDR3.

The V call is TRBV29-1, the J call TRBJ1-1; D is unresolved. CDR1 is SQVTM, CDR2 ANQGSEA, per germline. The CDR3 contains 12 residues. V shed 7 bases and J shed 11 bases, with 20 bases lying between them. In DNA form, the CDR3 reads TGCAGCGGGAAAGACACCGGCACTCGGGCTTTCTTT. Protein product: CSGKDTGTRAFF.

The chain carries TRBV4-1 and TRBJ1-4; D remains unclear. The ends were cut back, 3 bases at V and 1 base at J, with 12 bases in the middle. Germline CDR1 and CDR2: MGHRA and YSYEKL. The CDR3 is made up of 16 amino acids. This chain's CDR3 is CASSHPSRRTNEKLFF. CDR3 bases: TGCGCCAGCAGCCACCCCTCCCGGCGAACTAATGAAAAACTGTTTTTT.

V and J are TRBV7-7 and TRBJ2-2, with a weak D call TRBD2 (6 bases). The length of the CDR3 is 15 residues. Germline V CDR1 and CDR2: SSHAT, FNYEAQ (reference sequence). Trimming shortened V by 6 bases and J by 2 bases, and 13 bases separated the two germline ends. This CDR3 is CASSVGTLNTGELFF. CDR3 nucleotide sequence: TGTGCCAGCAGTGTAGGGACTCTTAACACCGGGGAGCTGTTTTTT.

The chain links TRBV5-1 to TRBJ2-3; D gene unclear. Trimming took off 0 bases at V and 2 bases at J, with 7 bases between the two ends. This CDR3 is built from 14 residues. The V gene's germline CDR1 is SGHRS and CDR2 YFSETQ. Here the CDR3 reads CASSLVIPTDTQYF. In nucleotides, the CDR3 is TGCGCCAGCAGCTTGGTCATCCCCACAGATACGCAGTATTTT.

CDR3 sequence reads: CASSLWFGTGAKQETQYF. The CDR3 DNA follows: TGTGCCAGCAGCTTATGGTTCGGGACAGGGGCTAAACAAGAGACCCAGTACTTC. This rearrangement joins TRBV7-8 to TRBJ2-5; 10 positions agree with TRBD1. The CDR3 runs to 18 residues. Germline CDR1 and CDR2: SGHVS and FQNEAQ. V dropped 2 bases and J dropped 2; count of bases not matched to a gene: 11.

The chain combines TRBV7-3 with TRBJ2-3; tentative D call: TRBD2 (5 bases). V lost 3 bases and J lost 1, with 8 bases in between. The CDR3 covers 14 residues. The germline V gene has CDR1 SGHTA and CDR2 FQGTGA. The CDR3 DNA sequence: TGTGCCAGCAGCTTCGGACTGGGCACAGATACGCAGTATTTT. Protein: CASSFGLGTDTQYF.

The chain combines TRBV2 with TRBJ1-1; D not resolved. V was clipped by 8 bases and J by 2 bases, with 15 bases between them. CDR1 is SNHLY and CDR2 is FYNNEI in the germline V gene. This CDR3 contains 14 residues. For the CDR3, the DNA is TGTGCCAGCCACCAAGAGACGGTAAACACTGAAGCTTTCTTT. Protein product: CASHQETVNTEAFF. The full variable domain, rest sourced from reference TRBV2 and TRBJ1-1, is EPEVTQTPSHQVTQMGQEVILRCVPISNHLYFYWYRQILGQKVEFLVSFYNNEISEKSEIFDDQFSVERPDGSNFTLKIRSTKLEDSAMYFCASHQETVNTEAFFGQGTRLTVV.

V gene TRBV19 combines with J gene TRBJ1-3; D gene unclear. The CDR3 totals 15 residues. CDR1 is LNHDA and CDR2 is SQIVND in the germline V gene (reference sequence). V gave up 4 bases and J gave up 0 bases, with 10 bases separating them. The CDR3 DNA reads TGTGCCAGTAGTAGGAACTCGGACTCTGGAAACACCATATATTTT. Translated: CASSRNSDSGNTIYF.

V usage is TRBV5-1 and J usage is TRBJ2-5; no clear D. Germline assignment: CDR1 SGHRS and CDR2 YFSETQ. This CDR3 spans 13 amino acids. With 1 base removed from V and 2 bases from J, the gap between germline ends came to 6 bases. The CDR3 is CASSLTLQETQYF. The CDR3 region has the DNA TGCGCCAGCAGCTTGACCCTACAAGAGACCCAGTACTTC.

The DNA for the CDR3 is TGTGCCAGCAGCTTGGGACTACAACGGGACTACTATTCACCCCTCCACTTT. Protein: CASSLGLQRDYYSPLHF. J is TRBJ1-6 and V is TRBV7-9; D is perhaps TRBD1 (5 bases). Germline V gene sequence: CDR1 SEHNR, CDR2 FQNEAQ (reference sequence). The CDR3 runs to 17 residues. The germline V and J ends were trimmed by 3 bases and 8 bases, with 20 bases remaining between them.

This rearrangement joins TRBV19 to TRBJ1-6, with 7 bases matching TRBD1. The CDR3 is 19 amino acids. In germline, CDR1 is LNHDA, CDR2 SQIVND (reference sequence). Trimming cost V 2 bases and J 4 bases; bases outside gene matches: 14. The CDR3 loop reads CASSIRQGETLGYNSPLHF. Written as DNA, the CDR3 is TGTGCCAGTAGTATACGCCAGGGGGAGACCCTTGGATATAATTCACCCCTCCACTTT.

The rearrangement links TRBV9 to TRBJ1-2; 8 bases agree with TRBD1. V shed 0 bases and J 4 bases; nucleotides not matched to a gene: 5. Per germline, CDR1 SGDLS and CDR2 YYNGEE. The CDR3 runs 15 residues. CDR3 region: CASSVGLGQGYGYTF. The DNA for the CDR3 is TGTGCCAGCAGCGTAGGGCTAGGACAGGGCTATGGCTACACCTTC.

This clone has just a few counts. This chain links TRBV5-1 with TRBJ2-1; 11 bases map to TRBD2. V lost 0 bases and J lost 5; bases outside the gene matches: 4. There are 16 residues in the CDR3. Germline V gene sequence: CDR1 SGHRS, CDR2 YFSETQ. The DNA of the CDR3 is TGCGCCAGCAGCTTGGGGCTAGCGGGGGGTCACAATGAGCAGTTCTTC. It translates to CASSLGLAGGHNEQFF.

This clone came up a few times. The rearrangement joins TRBV7-9 to TRBJ2-2, with no clear D. Germline V gene sequence: CDR1 SEHNR, CDR2 FQNEAQ (reference sequence). Trimming took 5 bases from V and 4 from J, leaving 11 bases between them. CDR3 length: 14 residues. DNA for the CDR3: TGTGCCAGCAGCAAAACAGATTCCACCGGGGAGCTGTTTTTT. Amino acids: CASSKTDSTGELFF.

The rearrangement links TRBV18 to TRBJ1-2; the D gene is possibly TRBD1 (5 bases). Germline V gene lookup returns CDR1 KGHSH and CDR2 LQKENI. Trimming cost V 3 bases and J 4 bases, with 12 bases left between them. The CDR3 sequence is 14 residues long. As DNA, the CDR3 is TGTGCCAGCTCACCTAGCGGGACTGTCTATGGCTACACCTTC. This encodes CASSPSGTVYGYTF.

There are a few counts of this clone. The chain is built from TRBV7-2 and TRBJ1-5, with D hard to call. Trimming pared 2 bases from V and 0 bases from J, leaving 2 bases between. The CDR3 sequence is 13 residues long. CDR1 is SGHTA, CDR2 FQGNSA, per germline. The CDR3 here is CASSLNSNQPQHF. Written as DNA, the CDR3 is TGTGCCAGCAGCTTAAATAGCAATCAGCCCCAGCATTTT.